This TCR beta chain was sequenced in a study of shared clonotypes between healthy human individuals. Produced via immunoSEQ multiplex PCR; TCRdb's table is partial and in-frame only. Of some 2,000,000 clones in the sample, approximately 95% were seen once. From germline, CDR1 is MNHEY and CDR2 SMNVEV (reference sequence). This CDR3 region has 16 residues. Trimming took 5 bases from V and 0 from J; bases not matched to a gene: 6. The naive CD8 fraction comprised CD45RO-negative cells positively selected for CCR7 and excluded terminally differentiated effector memory CD45RA+ cells. The chain links TRBV27 to TRBJ2-2; 7 nucleotides match TRBD1. The TCR originated in a young man in good health. The sample taken for sequencing was naive CD8+ T cells sorted from blood. The CDR3 loop is CASSRRQGSNTGELFF. CDR3 nucleotide sequence: TGTGCCAGCAGTCGACGACAGGGCTCGAACACCGGGGAGCTGTTTTTT.